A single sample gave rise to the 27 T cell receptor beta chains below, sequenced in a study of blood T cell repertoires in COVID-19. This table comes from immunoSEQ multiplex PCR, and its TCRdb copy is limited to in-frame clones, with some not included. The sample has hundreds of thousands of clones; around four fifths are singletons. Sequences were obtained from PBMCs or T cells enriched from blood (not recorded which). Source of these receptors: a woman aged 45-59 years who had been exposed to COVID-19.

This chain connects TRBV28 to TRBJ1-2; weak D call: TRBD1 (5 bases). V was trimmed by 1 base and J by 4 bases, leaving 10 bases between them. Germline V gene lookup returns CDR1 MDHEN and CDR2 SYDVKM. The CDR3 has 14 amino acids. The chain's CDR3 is CASSLYQGGYGYTF. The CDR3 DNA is TGTGCCAGCAGTTTATATCAGGGTGGCTATGGCTACACCTTC.

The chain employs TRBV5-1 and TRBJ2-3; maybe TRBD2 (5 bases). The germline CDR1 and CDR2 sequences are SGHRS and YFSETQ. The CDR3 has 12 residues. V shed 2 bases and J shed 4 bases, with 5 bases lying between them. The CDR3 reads CASSFGADTQYF. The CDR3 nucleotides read TGCGCCAGCAGCTTCGGGGCAGATACGCAGTATTTT.

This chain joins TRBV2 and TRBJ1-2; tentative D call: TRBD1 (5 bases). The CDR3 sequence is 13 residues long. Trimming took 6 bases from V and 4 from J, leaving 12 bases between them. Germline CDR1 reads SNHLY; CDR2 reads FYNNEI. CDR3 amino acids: CASSRDSTYGYTF. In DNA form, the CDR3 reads TGTGCCAGCAGCCGCGACAGTACCTATGGCTACACCTTC.

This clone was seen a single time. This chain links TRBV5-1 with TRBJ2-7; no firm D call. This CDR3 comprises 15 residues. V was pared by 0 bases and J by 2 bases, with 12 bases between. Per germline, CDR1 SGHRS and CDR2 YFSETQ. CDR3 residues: CASSLAPTGTYEQYF. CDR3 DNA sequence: TGCGCCAGCAGCTTGGCCCCGACGGGTACCTACGAGCAGTACTTC.

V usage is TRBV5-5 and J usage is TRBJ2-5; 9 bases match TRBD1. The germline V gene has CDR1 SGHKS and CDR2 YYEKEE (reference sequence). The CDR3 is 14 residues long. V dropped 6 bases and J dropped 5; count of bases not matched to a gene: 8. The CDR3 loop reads CASNRQGGRETQYF. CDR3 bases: TGTGCCAGCAACAGACAGGGGGGAAGGGAGACCCAGTACTTC.

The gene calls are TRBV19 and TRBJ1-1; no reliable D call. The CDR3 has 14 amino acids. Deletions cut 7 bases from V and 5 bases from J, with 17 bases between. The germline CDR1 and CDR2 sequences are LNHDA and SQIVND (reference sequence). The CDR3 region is CASTLTGKGTEAFF. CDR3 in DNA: TGTGCCAGTACCCTAACCGGGAAGGGTACTGAAGCTTTCTTT.

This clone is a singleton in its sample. This chain's CDR3 is CASSSDRQGEAFF. The CDR3 DNA reads TGTGCCAGCAGCTCAGACAGACAGGGTGAAGCTTTCTTT. The chain employs TRBV5-4 and TRBJ1-1, with TRBD1 matching 7 bases. J was trimmed by 7 bases and V by 3 bases; bases with no gene match: 6. Germline V gene data show CDR1 as SGHNT and CDR2 as YYREEE (reference sequence). CDR3 length: 13 residues.

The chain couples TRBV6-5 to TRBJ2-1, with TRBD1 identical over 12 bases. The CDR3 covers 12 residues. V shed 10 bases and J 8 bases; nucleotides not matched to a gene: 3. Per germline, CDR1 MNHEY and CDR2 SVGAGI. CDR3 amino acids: CATRDRGHEQFF. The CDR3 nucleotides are TGTGCCACCCGGGACAGGGGGCATGAGCAGTTCTTC.

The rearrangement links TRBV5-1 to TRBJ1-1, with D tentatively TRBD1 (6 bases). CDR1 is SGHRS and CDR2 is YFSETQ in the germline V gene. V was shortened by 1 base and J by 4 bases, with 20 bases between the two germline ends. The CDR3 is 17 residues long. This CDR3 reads CASSLSLQGRRGTEAFF. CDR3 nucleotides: TGCGCCAGCAGCTTGTCGTTACAGGGACGGAGAGGCACTGAAGCTTTCTTT. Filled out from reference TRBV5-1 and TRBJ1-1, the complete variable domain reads KAGVTQTPRYLIKTRGQQVTLSCSPISGHRSVSWYQQTPGQGLQFLFEYFSETQRNKGNFPGRFSGRQFSNSRSEMNVSTLELGDSALYLCASSLSLQGRRGTEAFFGQGTRLTVV.

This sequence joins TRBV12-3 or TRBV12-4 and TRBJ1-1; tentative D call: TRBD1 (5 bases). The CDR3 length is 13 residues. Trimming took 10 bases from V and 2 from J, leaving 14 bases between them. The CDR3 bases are TGTGCCACCGTACTACAGGAAAACACTGAAGCTTTCTTT. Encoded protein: CATVLQENTEAFF.

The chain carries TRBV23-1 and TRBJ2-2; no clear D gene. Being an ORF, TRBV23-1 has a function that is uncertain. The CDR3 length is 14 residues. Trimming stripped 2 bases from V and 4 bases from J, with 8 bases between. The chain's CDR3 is CASSQLRSTGELFF. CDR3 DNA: TGCGCCAGCAGTCAACTTAGGAGCACCGGGGAGCTGTTTTTT.

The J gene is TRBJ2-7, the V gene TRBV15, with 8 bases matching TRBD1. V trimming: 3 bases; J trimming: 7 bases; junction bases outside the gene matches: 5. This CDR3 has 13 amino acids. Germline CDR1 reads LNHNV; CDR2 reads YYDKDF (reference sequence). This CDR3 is CATSSVTGGEQYF. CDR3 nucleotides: TGTGCCACCAGCAGTGTAACAGGGGGAGAGCAGTACTTC.

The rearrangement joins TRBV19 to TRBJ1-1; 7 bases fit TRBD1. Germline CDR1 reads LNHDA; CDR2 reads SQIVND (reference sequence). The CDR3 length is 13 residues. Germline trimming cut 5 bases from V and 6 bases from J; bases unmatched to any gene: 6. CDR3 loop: CASSSGGWSEAFF. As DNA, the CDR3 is TGTGCCAGTAGTTCAGGGGGGTGGTCTGAAGCTTTCTTT.

This CDR3 reads CASSSLTGGTYNEQFF. In DNA form, the CDR3 reads TGTGCCAGCAGCTCTCTGACAGGGGGTACCTACAATGAGCAGTTCTTC. V and J are TRBV7-9 and TRBJ2-1, with TRBD1 identical over 9 bases. This CDR3 region has 16 residues. V gave up 4 bases and J gave up 2 bases; unmatched junction bases: 6. In germline, CDR1 is SEHNR, CDR2 FQNEAQ (reference sequence).

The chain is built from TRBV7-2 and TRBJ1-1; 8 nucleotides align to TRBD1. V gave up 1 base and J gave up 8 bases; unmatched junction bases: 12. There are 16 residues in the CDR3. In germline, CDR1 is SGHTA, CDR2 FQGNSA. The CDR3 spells CASSLVAQGAQGEAFF. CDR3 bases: TGTGCCAGCAGCTTAGTAGCCCAGGGGGCCCAGGGAGAAGCTTTCTTT.

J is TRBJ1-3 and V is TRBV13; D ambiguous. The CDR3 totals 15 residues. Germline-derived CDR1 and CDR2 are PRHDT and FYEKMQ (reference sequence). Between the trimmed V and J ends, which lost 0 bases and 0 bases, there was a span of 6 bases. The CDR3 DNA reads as TGTGCCAGCAGCTTAGGACAGAACTCTGGAAACACCATATATTTT. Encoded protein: CASSLGQNSGNTIYF.

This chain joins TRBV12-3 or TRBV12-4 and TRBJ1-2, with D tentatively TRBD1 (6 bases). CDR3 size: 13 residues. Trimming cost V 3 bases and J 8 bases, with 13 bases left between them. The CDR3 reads CASSFNRVGGYTF. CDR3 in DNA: TGTGCCAGCAGTTTTAACAGGGTGGGAGGCTACACCTTC.

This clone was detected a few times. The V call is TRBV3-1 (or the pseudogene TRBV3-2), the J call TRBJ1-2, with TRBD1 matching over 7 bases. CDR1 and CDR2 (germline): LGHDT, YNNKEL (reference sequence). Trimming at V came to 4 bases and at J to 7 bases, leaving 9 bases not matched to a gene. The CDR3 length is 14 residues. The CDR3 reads CASSPNRGSGGYTF. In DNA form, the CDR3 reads TGTGCCAGCAGCCCGAACAGGGGTTCGGGTGGCTACACCTTC.

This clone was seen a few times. The CDR3 bases are TGTGCCAGCAGGAACGACAGACGTAACTATGGCTACACCTTC. Residues: CASRNDRRNYGYTF. The V gene is TRBV2, the J gene TRBJ1-2; tentatively, D is TRBD1 (5 bases). The CDR3 totals 14 residues. Trimming took 6 bases from V and 1 from J, leaving 12 bases between them. In germline, CDR1 is SNHLY, CDR2 FYNNEI.

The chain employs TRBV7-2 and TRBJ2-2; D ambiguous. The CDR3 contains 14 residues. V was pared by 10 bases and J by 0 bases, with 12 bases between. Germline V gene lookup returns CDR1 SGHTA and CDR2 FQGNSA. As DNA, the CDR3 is TGTGCCACCAGTGCGGCCGCGAACACCGGGGAGCTGTTTTTT. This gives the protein CATSAAANTGELFF.

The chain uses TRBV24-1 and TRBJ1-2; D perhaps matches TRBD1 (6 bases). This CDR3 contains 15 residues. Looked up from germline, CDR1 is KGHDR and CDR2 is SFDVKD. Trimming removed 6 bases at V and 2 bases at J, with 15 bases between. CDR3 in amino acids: CATSSTGTPNYGYTF. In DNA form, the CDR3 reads TGTGCCACCAGTTCAACCGGGACACCAAACTATGGCTACACCTTC.

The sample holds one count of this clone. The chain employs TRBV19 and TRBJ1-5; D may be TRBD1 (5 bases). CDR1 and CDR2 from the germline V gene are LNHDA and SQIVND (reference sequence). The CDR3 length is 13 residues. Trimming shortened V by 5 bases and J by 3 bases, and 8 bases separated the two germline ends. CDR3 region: CASSLQDNQPQHF. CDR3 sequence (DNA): TGTGCCAGTAGTTTACAGGACAATCAGCCCCAGCATTTT.

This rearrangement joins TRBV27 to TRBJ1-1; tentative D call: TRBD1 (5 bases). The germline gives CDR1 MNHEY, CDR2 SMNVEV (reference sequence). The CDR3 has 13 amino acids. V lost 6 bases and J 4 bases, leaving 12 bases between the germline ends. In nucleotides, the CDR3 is TGTGCCAGCAGGATTACAACAGGCACTGAAGCTTTCTTT. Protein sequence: CASRITTGTEAFF.

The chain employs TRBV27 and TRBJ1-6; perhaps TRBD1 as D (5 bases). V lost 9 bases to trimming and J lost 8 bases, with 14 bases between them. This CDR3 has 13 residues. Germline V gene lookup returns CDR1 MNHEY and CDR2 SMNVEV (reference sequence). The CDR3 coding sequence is TGTGCCAGTCGGTTTGGGGGGGATTCACCCCTCCACTTT. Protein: CASRFGGDSPLHF.

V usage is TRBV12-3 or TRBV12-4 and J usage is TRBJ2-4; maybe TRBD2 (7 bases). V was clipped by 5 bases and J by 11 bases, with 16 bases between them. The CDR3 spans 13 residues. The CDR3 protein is CASSLSGGQVQYF. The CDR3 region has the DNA TGTGCCAGCAGTCTCTCGGGGGGCCAAGTTCAGTACTTC.

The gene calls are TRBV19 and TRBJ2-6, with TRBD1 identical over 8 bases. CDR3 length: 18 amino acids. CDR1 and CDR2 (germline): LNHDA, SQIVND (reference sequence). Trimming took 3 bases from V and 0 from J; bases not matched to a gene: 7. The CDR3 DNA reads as TGTGCCAGTAGTATGTCAGGGGGCTACGGCTCTGGGGCCAACGTCCTGACTTTC. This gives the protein CASSMSGGYGSGANVLTF.

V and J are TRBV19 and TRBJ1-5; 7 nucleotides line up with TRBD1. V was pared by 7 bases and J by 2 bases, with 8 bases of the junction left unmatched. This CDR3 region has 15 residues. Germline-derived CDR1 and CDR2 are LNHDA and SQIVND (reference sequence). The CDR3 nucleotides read TGTGCCAGTACCGCTAAAGGGACAGGCAATCAGCCCCAGCATTTT. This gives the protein CASTAKGTGNQPQHF.